The 30 T cell receptor beta chains in this list originate from one sample, sequenced in a study of T-cell reconstitution after alpha-beta-depleted transplantation in children. Unique molecular identifiers were incorporated when the TCRbeta library was constructed. TCRdb reprocessed the PCR reads with MiXCR, giving one entry per CDR3 protein. Of about 440,000 distinct CDR3 sequences in the sample, around two fifths were seen once. The specimen was PBMCs, collected before TCRalphabeta/CD19-depleted stem cell transplant. Source of these receptors: a girl aged 2 to 10 with aplastic anemia, due to receive a stem cell transplant.

This chain uses TRBV7-9 with TRBJ2-5, with 7 bases that match TRBD2. This CDR3 has 11 residues. V shed 4 bases and J 9 bases; nucleotides not matched to a gene: 2. The germline V gene has CDR1 SEHNR and CDR2 FQNEAQ (reference sequence). CDR3 nucleotide sequence: TGTGCCAGCAGCTCCGGGGGGTCCCAGTACTTC. This sequence encodes CASSSGGSQYF.

This clonotype was picked up a small number of times. This rearrangement joins TRBV10-3 to TRBJ2-7; the D gene could be TRBD1 or TRBD2 (6 bases each). Germline-derived CDR1 and CDR2 are ENHRY and SYGVKD. Between the trimmed V and J ends, which lost 10 bases and 4 bases, there was a span of 20 bases. The CDR3 length is 14 residues. CDR3 in amino acids: CATRDLGGWYEQYF. CDR3 bases: TGTGCCACCAGGGATCTGGGGGGCTGGTACGAGCAGTACTTC.

This clonotype was seen more than once but under ten times. J is TRBJ1-1 and V is TRBV12-3 or TRBV12-4; 7 bases align to TRBD1. With 6 bases clipped from V and 3 bases from J, the junction kept 13 bases outside the gene matches. This CDR3 spans 16 amino acids. The CDR3 here is CASSPGQLRGDTEAFF. The CDR3 nucleotides are TGTGCCAGCAGCCCGGGACAGCTCAGAGGGGACACTGAAGCTTTCTTT.

This clonotype was seen ten or more times. V is TRBV20-1 and J is TRBJ2-7, with 11 bases that match TRBD1. The CDR3 runs 16 residues. Per germline, CDR1 DFQATT and CDR2 SNEGSKA (reference sequence). Trimming at V came to 1 base and at J to 7 bases, leaving 12 bases not matched to a gene. The CDR3 DNA follows: TGCAGTGCTAGAGGGAGGGGACAGGGGGTTTGGAGTGAGCAGTACTTC. Translated, it gives CSARGRGQGVWSEQYF.

The V call is TRBV7-3, the J call TRBJ2-2; TRBD1 aligns across 7 bases. CDR1 and CDR2 from the germline V gene are SGHTA and FQGTGA. The CDR3 is made up of 15 amino acids. V lost 5 bases and J lost 4; bases outside the gene matches: 7. The CDR3 nucleotides read TGTGCCAGCAGCCCCGACAGGGCGGGCACCGGGGAGCTGTTTTTT. This codes for CASSPDRAGTGELFF.

The chain links TRBV5-1 to TRBJ2-3; D may be TRBD1 or TRBD2 (5 bases each). V shed 2 bases and J shed 4 bases, with 17 bases lying between them. The CDR3 consists of 16 residues. Germline V gives CDR1 SGHRS, CDR2 YFSETQ. CDR3 DNA sequence: TGCGCCAGCAGCTTAAACAGTCCGGGGCGTGCAGATACGCAGTATTTT. This codes for CASSLNSPGRADTQYF.

The V and J genes are TRBV7-9 and TRBJ2-5, with D uncertain. V shed 0 bases and J shed 1 base, with 12 bases lying between them. The CDR3 consists of 16 residues. In germline, CDR1 is SEHNR, CDR2 FQNEAQ (reference sequence). CDR3 sequence: CASSLALSIRQETQYF. The DNA for the CDR3 is TGTGCCAGCAGCTTAGCGCTAAGCATTCGCCAAGAGACCCAGTACTTC.

This clonotype has just a few counts. The rearrangement links TRBV28 to TRBJ1-2; D call uncertain. Germline V gene sequence: CDR1 MDHEN, CDR2 SYDVKM. Trimming pared 7 bases from V and 2 bases from J, leaving 5 bases between. The length of the CDR3 is 11 residues. This CDR3 reads CASKENYGYTF. The CDR3 coding sequence is TGTGCCAGCAAGGAGAACTATGGCTACACCTTC.

This chain links TRBV20-1 with TRBJ2-7, with a possible D match to TRBD1 (6 bases). CDR3 length equals 12 residues. V lost 7 bases and J lost 4, with 14 bases in between. The germline CDR1 and CDR2 sequences are DFQATT and SNEGSKA (reference sequence). CDR3 nucleotide sequence: TGCAGTGTCAGGACAGCCTCGTACGAGCAGTACTTC. It translates to CSVRTASYEQYF.

The rearrangement links TRBV9 to TRBJ1-2, with D tentatively TRBD1 (6 bases). V lost 0 bases and J 2 bases, leaving 8 bases between the germline ends. The CDR3 is 14 amino acids. In germline, CDR1 is SGDLS, CDR2 YYNGEE. The CDR3 DNA sequence: TGTGCCAGCAGCGTAGAGACAGGAAACTATGGCTACACCTTC. Protein product: CASSVETGNYGYTF.

In its sample, this clonotype was seen a few times. The chain recombines TRBV7-8 with TRBJ2-4; tentative D call: TRBD1 (6 bases). CDR1 and CDR2 (germline): SGHVS, FQNEAQ. The CDR3 length is 15 residues. V was pared by 1 base and J by 6 bases, with 13 bases between. The CDR3 nucleotides are TGTGCCAGCAGCTTAGAGGGTCAGGGGCTAAACATTCAGTACTTC. This codes for CASSLEGQGLNIQYF.

The chain's CDR3 is CASSHSFSGAGARGANVLTF. Here the CDR3 DNA reads TGCGCCAGCAGCCATTCTTTTTCCGGGGCAGGGGCTCGGGGGGCCAACGTCCTGACTTTC. The chain links TRBV4-1 to TRBJ2-6, with a tentative D call TRBD1 (6 bases). The CDR3 loop spans 20 amino acids. The ends were cut back, 3 bases at V and 4 bases at J, with 25 bases in the middle. CDR1 and CDR2 from the germline V gene are MGHRA and YSYEKL.

The rearrangement joins TRBV6-5 to TRBJ2-7; D is undetermined. Per the germline V gene, CDR1 is MNHEY and CDR2 is SVGAGI. This CDR3 is 13 amino acids long. V was trimmed by 2 bases and J by 3 bases, leaving 8 bases between them. CDR3 nucleotide sequence: TGTGCCAGCAGTTACGGAACGAACTACGAGCAGTACTTC. Translation gives CASSYGTNYEQYF.

The chain combines TRBV20-1 with TRBJ1-2; D gene uncertain. CDR3 length equals 16 residues. Germline V gene lookup returns CDR1 DFQATT and CDR2 SNEGSKA (reference sequence). The germline V and J ends were trimmed by 2 bases and 8 bases, with 24 bases remaining between them. CDR3 residues: CSARSPRQRPFVGYTF. The CDR3 region has the DNA TGCAGTGCTAGAAGTCCCCGGCAGAGGCCATTTGTCGGCTACACCTTC.

This clonotype was observed a few times. The J gene is TRBJ2-1, the V gene TRBV6-5; 9 nucleotides match TRBD1. The CDR3 has 16 residues. The junction had 9 bases not matched to a gene; V was cut back by 2 bases and J by 7 bases. Per the germline V gene, CDR1 is MNHEY and CDR2 is SVGAGI. CDR3 region: CASSYTYSDRGNEQFF. As DNA, the CDR3 is TGTGCCAGCAGTTACACCTATTCGGACAGGGGTAATGAGCAGTTCTTC.

The V call is TRBV21-1, the J call TRBJ2-7; the table assigns TRBD1, which was not confirmed against the DNA. TRBV21-1 represents a pseudogene. This CDR3 spans 16 amino acids. The CDR3 sequence: CASSQKAGTRTYEQYF. The CDR3 DNA reads as TGTGCCAGCAGCCAAAAAGCCGGGACAAGAACCTACGAGCAGTACTTC.

The CDR3 sequence is CASSERGRTEAFF. The CDR3 DNA reads as TGTGCCAGCAGTGAACGGGGGCGGACTGAAGCTTTCTTT. The chain carries TRBV6-1 and TRBJ1-1, with D possibly TRBD1 on 6 matching bases. CDR1 and CDR2 from the germline V gene are MNHNS and SASEGT. The V and J ends lost 2 bases and 5 bases respectively, with 9 bases between them. The CDR3 is made up of 13 amino acids.

This clonotype was counted many times. Here the CDR3 DNA reads TGTGCCATCAGGGGGACAGGGGGCGACTACGAGCAGTACTTC. Its protein is CAIRGTGGDYEQYF. The chain has TRBV10-3 and TRBJ2-7, with TRBD1 matching over 12 bases. The ends lost 6 bases at V and 3 bases at J; junction bases unmatched: 3. The CDR3 is 14 amino acids. In germline, CDR1 is ENHRY, CDR2 SYGVKD.

The gene calls are TRBV7-2 and TRBJ2-7, with D possibly called TRBD1 or TRBD2 (5 bases each). The CDR3 is 14 amino acids. Trimming took off 5 bases at V and 7 bases at J, with 18 bases between the two ends. Per germline, CDR1 SGHTA and CDR2 FQGNSA. The CDR3 is CASSQEVGAGEQYF. As DNA, the CDR3 is TGTGCCAGCAGCCAGGAGGTGGGAGCAGGGGAGCAGTACTTC.

This clonotype has just a few counts. J is TRBJ2-5 and V is TRBV19, with TRBD1 as a possible D gene (7 bases). Germline lookup yields CDR1 LNHDA and CDR2 SQIVND (reference sequence). Trimming pared 8 bases from V and 4 bases from J, leaving 20 bases between. This CDR3 region has 15 residues. The CDR3 loop reads CASSEGAGLPETQYF. In nucleotides, the CDR3 is TGTGCCAGTTCGGAGGGGGCCGGATTACCAGAGACCCAGTACTTC. Filled out from reference TRBV19 and TRBJ2-5, the complete variable domain reads DGGITQSPKYLFRKEGQNVTLSCEQNLNHDAMYWYRQDPGQGLRLIYYSQIVNDFQKGDIAEGYSVSREKKESFPLTVTSAQKNPTAFYLCASSEGAGLPETQYFGPGTRLLVL.

This chain connects TRBV4-2 to TRBJ1-6, with D possibly TRBD1 on 5 matching bases. Trimming took 4 bases from V and 8 from J, leaving 12 bases between them. The CDR3 is 14 residues long. The germline gives CDR1 LGHNA, CDR2 YNFKEQ. CDR3 coding DNA: TGTGCCAGCAGCCCAGGTATAGGGGATTCACCCCTCCACTTT. It codes for CASSPGIGDSPLHF.

The chain is built from TRBV5-1 and TRBJ2-3; possibly TRBD2 for D (6 bases). This CDR3 is 13 amino acids long. Germline V CDR1 and CDR2: SGHRS, YFSETQ. V lost 5 bases to trimming and J lost 5 bases, with 12 bases between them. Here the CDR3 reads CASSWGDGDTQYF. Written as DNA, the CDR3 is TGCGCCAGCAGTTGGGGGGACGGAGATACGCAGTATTTT.

This clonotype was detected ten times or more. CDR3 loop: CASSYPDGTGELFF. In nucleotides, the CDR3 is TGCGCCAGCAGCTACCCGGACGGAACCGGGGAGCTGTTTTTT. V and J are TRBV5-1 and TRBJ2-2; D unclear. The CDR3 spans 14 residues. V dropped 3 bases and J dropped 5 bases, with 11 bases sitting between them. The germline CDR1 and CDR2 sequences are SGHRS and YFSETQ.

This sequence joins TRBV12-3 or TRBV12-4 and TRBJ1-3, with 9 bases lining up with TRBD1. The trim removed 5 bases at V and 2 bases at J, leaving 7 bases unmatched. This CDR3 region has 16 residues. CDR3 in amino acids: CASSPRDRVAGNTIYF. The DNA for the CDR3 is TGTGCCAGCAGTCCCCGGGACAGGGTAGCTGGAAACACCATATATTTT.

This chain joins TRBV28 and TRBJ2-7, with TRBD1 matching over 8 bases. The V gene end was trimmed by 4 bases and the J gene end by 3 bases; junction bases not matched to a gene: 8. This CDR3 has 15 residues. Germline lookup yields CDR1 MDHEN and CDR2 SYDVKM. The CDR3: CASSSTGTGVYEQYF. The CDR3 region has the DNA TGTGCCAGCAGTTCTACCGGGACAGGAGTCTACGAGCAGTACTTC.

About this clonotype itself: A junction boundary mismatches the germline segment, possibly from a read error. This chain connects TRBV11-1 to TRBJ2-1; 12 nucleotides agree with TRBD2. Germline V gives CDR1 SGHAT, CDR2 FQDESV (reference sequence). The CDR3 extends over 21 amino acids. The CDR3 bases are TGTGCCAGCAGCTCAACAAGGGGGCCCCTTCGGCCTAGCGGGAGGGCGCATGAGCCGTTCTTC. Encoded protein: CASSSTRGPLRPSGRAHEPFF.

This chain connects TRBV3-1 to TRBJ1-5; D not certain. The germline V and J ends were trimmed by 0 bases and 2 bases, with 11 bases remaining between them. Per germline, CDR1 LGHDT and CDR2 YNNKEL (reference sequence). The CDR3 runs 16 residues. Written as DNA, the CDR3 is TGTGCCAGCAGCCAAGACGCCTCTTCGGGCAATCAGCCCCAGCATTTT. Protein sequence: CASSQDASSGNQPQHF.

The genes are TRBV7-3 and TRBJ2-5; the D gene is possibly TRBD2 (5 bases). CDR3 length: 16 residues. Trimming took off 5 bases at V and 5 bases at J, with 21 bases between the two ends. The germline V gene encodes CDR1 SGHTA and CDR2 FQGTGA. This CDR3 is CASSPSYLGSLETQYF. The CDR3 DNA reads as TGTGCCAGCAGCCCCTCGTACTTAGGGAGCTTGGAGACCCAGTACTTC.

The CDR3 DNA sequence: TGTGCCAGCAGAGCAAGGATAGGTGCATCCTACGAGCAGTACTTC. Amino acids: CASRARIGASYEQYF. The rearrangement uses TRBV6-1 and TRBJ2-7; D uncertain. The V end lost 6 bases, the J end lost 1 base, and 16 bases lay between the germline ends. CDR1 is MNHNS, CDR2 SASEGT, per germline. The CDR3 runs to 15 residues.

The J gene is TRBJ1-1, the V gene TRBV5-1; D is perhaps TRBD1 (5 bases). The length of the CDR3 is 14 residues. The germline V gene has CDR1 SGHRS and CDR2 YFSETQ. V lost 1 base and J lost 5, with 12 bases in between. The chain's CDR3 is CASSLSGRVTEAFF. Here the CDR3 DNA reads TGCGCCAGCAGCTTGTCGGGCAGGGTAACTGAAGCTTTCTTT.